These T cell receptor beta chains were read from a single sample in a study of T cell repertoires in cytomegalovirus infection. TCRdb passed the reads through MiXCR, listing each CDR3 protein once. The sample has more than 400,000 distinct CDR3 sequences; roughly 29% are singletons. Sequencing input: PBMCs. The receptors here all came from a human donor in good health (CMV status not recorded). Some clones in this sample may be carry-over from other donors' samples. Both conserved end residues are part of each CDR3. D genes are given only for firm matches. For some rows the clone size is stated as once, few or many, or as a class when expanded; others skip it.

TRBJ2-5	.	14	TRBV7-9	few	TGTGCCAGCAGCTTACGACAATCCCAAGAGACCCAGTACTTC	CASSLRQSQETQYF
TRBJ1-1	.	12	TRBV6-2/TRBV6-3	.	TGTGCCAGCAGTTATGGTTTATCTGGAGCTTTCTTT	CASSYGLSGAFF
TRBJ2-2	TRBD2	16	TRBV12-3/TRBV12-4	many	TGTGCCAGCAGTTTTTTAGCGGGAAGGAACACCGGGGAGCTGTTTTTT	CASSFLAGRNTGELFF
TRBJ1-1	TRBD1	13	TRBV7-2	few	TGTGCCAGCAGGGGACAGATTAACACTGAAGCTTTCTTT	CASRGQINTEAFF
TRBJ2-1	.	10	TRBV20-1	.	TGCAGTGCCAGTTTAGATGAGCAGTTCTTC	CSASLDEQFF
TRBJ1-1	.	14	TRBV29-1	few	TGCAGCGTCGCCCCTAGAGACATGAACACTGAAGCTTTCTTT	CSVAPRDMNTEAFF
TRBJ1-5	.	15	TRBV4-1	.	TGCGCCAGCAGCCAAGAGCAGAGGGGGGCTCAGCCCCAGCATTTT	CASSQEQRGAQPQHF
TRBJ2-2	.	13	TRBV20-1	.	TGCAGTGCTAGAGCTCAGGCCGCCGGGGAGCTGTTTTTT	CSARAQAAGELFF
TRBJ2-1	TRBD2	16	TRBV19	few	TGTGCCAGTAGTAACTTCGCGGGAGTGTCCTACAATGAGCAGTTCTTC	CASSNFAGVSYNEQFF
TRBJ2-2	TRBD1	15	TRBV5-4	.	TGTGCCAGCAGCTTTGGACAGGTGTTCTCCGGGGAGCTGTTTTTT	CASSFGQVFSGELFF
TRBJ2-1	TRBD2	15	TRBV19	.	TGTGCCAGTTCAATAAGCGGGGTCGCCTACAATGAGCAGTTCTTC	CASSISGVAYNEQFF
TRBJ2-3	TRBD2	15	TRBV7-2	many	TGTGCCAGCAGCTTAGGCGGGGGTGGGACAGATACGCAGTATTTT	CASSLGGGGTDTQYF
TRBJ2-7	.	14	TRBV4-1	.	TGCGCCAGCAGCCACGAGACGGGAGCCTACGAGCAGTACTTC	CASSHETGAYEQYF
TRBJ2-5	.	16	TRBV7-8	many	TGTGCCAGCAGCTCCCGTGCGGCTCCGTACCAAGAGACCCAGTACTTC	CASSSRAAPYQETQYF
TRBJ2-2	TRBD2	16	TRBV7-6	many	TGTGCCAGCAGCATTACTAGCGGGAGAGGGACCGGGGAGCTGTTTTTT	CASSITSGRGTGELFF
TRBJ2-1	.	16	TRBV6-5	few	TGTGCCAGCAGTTACCTGGCAGATAGCTCCTACAATGAGCAGTTCTTC	CASSYLADSSYNEQFF
TRBJ2-5	.	14	TRBV9	.	TGTGCCAGCAGCGTAGCTCTAGGTTGGGAGACCCAGTACTTC	CASSVALGWETQYF